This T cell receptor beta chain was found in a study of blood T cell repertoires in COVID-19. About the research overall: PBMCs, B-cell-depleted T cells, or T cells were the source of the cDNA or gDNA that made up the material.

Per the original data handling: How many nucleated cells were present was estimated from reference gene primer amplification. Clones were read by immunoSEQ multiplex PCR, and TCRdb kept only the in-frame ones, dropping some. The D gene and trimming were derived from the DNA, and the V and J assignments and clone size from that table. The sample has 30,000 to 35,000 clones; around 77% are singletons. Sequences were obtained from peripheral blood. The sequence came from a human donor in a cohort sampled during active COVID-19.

Here the CDR3 DNA reads TGTGCCAGCAGCCCGGTAGCGGGGCGATCCTACAATGAGCAGTTCTTC. Residues: CASSPVAGRSYNEQFF. This chain links TRBV11-2 with TRBJ2-1, with 8 bases lining up with TRBD2. Per the germline V gene, CDR1 is SGHAT and CDR2 is FQNNGV. The length of the CDR3 is 16 residues. With V trimmed by 5 bases and J by 1 base, 7 bases remained unmatched.